The next 22 T cell receptor beta chains were all read from a single sample in a study of CD8+ T cells in alopecia areata. Extraction and reverse transcription of RNA yielded cDNA as the sequencing template. Produced via immunoSEQ multiplex PCR; TCRdb's table is partial and in-frame only. This sample has 150,000 to 200,000 clones, with about 72% found just once. Sequences were derived from CD8+ T cells sorted from blood, sampled at week 0. These TCRs come from a human donor with alopecia areata.

V is TRBV5-1 and J is TRBJ2-1; tentatively, D is TRBD2 (6 bases). Looked up from germline, CDR1 is SGHRS and CDR2 is YFSETQ. V lost 1 base and J lost 3, with 11 bases in between. The CDR3 contains 15 residues. The DNA of the CDR3 is TGCGCCAGCAGCTTGAGACCGGGGGACTACAATGAGCAGTTCTTC. Amino acids: CASSLRPGDYNEQFF. The complete variable domain, with remaining parts taken from reference TRBV5-1 and TRBJ2-1, reads KAGVTQTPRYLIKTRGQQVTLSCSPISGHRSVSWYQQTPGQGLQFLFEYFSETQRNKGNFPGRFSGRQFSNSRSEMNVSTLELGDSALYLCASSLRPGDYNEQFFGPGTRLTVL.

This rearrangement joins TRBV9 to TRBJ1-1, with 8 bases aligning to TRBD1. The CDR3 has 14 residues. Trimming removed 2 bases from V and 5 bases from J; junction bases left unmatched: 5. In germline, CDR1 is SGDLS, CDR2 YYNGEE. The CDR3 DNA reads as TGTGCCAGCAGCGTCAGGGGGCTGGGAACTGAAGCTTTCTTT. Protein sequence: CASSVRGLGTEAFF.

This rearrangement joins TRBV5-6 to TRBJ2-7, with D unclear. Trimming stripped 4 bases from V and 7 bases from J, with 12 bases between. The CDR3 consists of 12 residues. Germline assignment: CDR1 SGHDT and CDR2 YYEEEE. The CDR3 protein is CASSPPMGEQYF. The CDR3, as DNA: TGTGCCAGCAGCCCGCCCATGGGGGAGCAGTACTTC.

The chain recombines TRBV27 with TRBJ1-5, with a tentative D call TRBD1 (5 bases). Looked up from germline, CDR1 is MNHEY and CDR2 is SMNVEV (reference sequence). V was trimmed by 3 bases and J by 7 bases, leaving 16 bases between them. The CDR3 has 15 residues. The chain's CDR3 is CASSFSGGTGQPQHF. CDR3 DNA sequence: TGTGCCAGCAGTTTTTCGGGAGGGACGGGCCAGCCCCAGCATTTT.

The J gene is TRBJ2-7, the V gene TRBV14; D is ambiguous. V dropped 3 bases and J dropped 1 base, with 10 bases sitting between them. Germline loops: CDR1 SGHDN, CDR2 FVKESK. This CDR3 comprises 14 residues. The CDR3 sequence is CASSHLQRSYEQYF. CDR3 nucleotide sequence: TGTGCCAGCAGCCATTTACAGCGTTCCTACGAGCAGTACTTC.

Concerning this clone itself: One end of the junction varies from germline; a read error may be responsible. V gene TRBV5-1 combines with J gene TRBJ2-5; the D is unclear. Germline V gives CDR1 SGHRS, CDR2 YFSETQ. The CDR3 extends over 13 amino acids. The CDR3 reads CASSLDSAETQYF. For the CDR3, the DNA is TGTGCCAGCAGCCTTGACTCAGCTGAGACCCAGTACTTC.

This chain uses TRBV9 with TRBJ2-5; the match to TRBD2 covers 7 bases. Germline V lookup: CDR1 SGDLS, CDR2 YYNGEE. V shed 2 bases and J 4 bases; nucleotides not matched to a gene: 11. The length of the CDR3 is 16 residues. The CDR3 bases are TGTGCCAGCAGCGTTAACCCAGGCGGGGGAGTAGAGACCCAGTACTTC. It specifies CASSVNPGGGVETQYF.

This clone was detected only a few times. This chain uses TRBV6-5 with TRBJ2-1; D is undetermined. This CDR3 is built from 13 residues. Germline V lookup: CDR1 MNHEY, CDR2 SVGAGI. The ends were cut back, 6 bases at V and 3 bases at J, with 9 bases in the middle. CDR3 in DNA: TGTGCCAGCAGAAGGGCCCTCTACAATGAGCAGTTCTTC. It is translated as CASRRALYNEQFF.

The chain uses TRBV27 and TRBJ1-2; D might be TRBD1 (6 bases). The V gene lost 6 bases and the J gene lost 2 bases, with 10 bases spanning the gap. Looked up from germline, CDR1 is MNHEY and CDR2 is SMNVEV (reference sequence). The CDR3 extends over 13 amino acids. The CDR3 DNA reads as TGTGCCAGCAGGAGGACAGTAAACTATGGCTACACCTTC. The encoded protein is CASRRTVNYGYTF.

The chain employs TRBV4-2 and TRBJ1-1; D perhaps matches TRBD1 (5 bases). Germline-derived CDR1 and CDR2 are LGHNA and YNFKEQ. V was clipped by 1 base and J by 6 bases, with 12 bases between them. This CDR3 is built from 14 residues. This CDR3 is CASSQGAGSPEAFF. The CDR3 coding sequence is TGTGCCAGCAGCCAAGGGGCAGGGTCGCCTGAAGCTTTCTTT.

The chain carries TRBV6-5 and TRBJ2-4; 7 bases are a match to TRBD1. CDR1 and CDR2 (germline): MNHEY, SVGAGI. CDR3 length equals 13 residues. J lost 7 bases, V lost 4 bases, and 4 bases had no gene match. The CDR3 sequence: CASSFSRGNIQYF. The DNA for the CDR3 is TGTGCCAGCAGTTTTTCCAGGGGGAACATTCAGTACTTC.

This chain links TRBV7-6 with TRBJ2-7; D unresolved. Germline V gives CDR1 SGHVS, CDR2 FNYEAQ. V gave up 1 base and J gave up 2 bases, with 3 bases separating them. The CDR3 extends over 12 amino acids. The CDR3, as DNA: TGTGCCAGCAGCTTAGTAGCCTACGAGCAGTACTTC. Its translation is CASSLVAYEQYF. Full variable domain (missing parts from reference TRBV7-6 and TRBJ2-7): GAGVSQSPRYKVTKRGQDVALRCDPISGHVSLYWYRQALGQGPEFLTYFNYEAQQDKSGLPNDRFSAERPEGSISTLTIQRTEQRDSAMYRCASSLVAYEQYFGPGTRLTVT.

This clone was seen a few times. V and J are TRBV6-5 and TRBJ2-3; possible D gene TRBD1, 5 bases. V was cut by 2 bases and J by 2 bases, with 11 bases left in between. The germline V gene has CDR1 MNHEY and CDR2 SVGAGI. This CDR3 is built from 15 residues. The chain's CDR3 is CASSYGRANTDTQYF. The CDR3 DNA sequence: TGTGCCAGCAGTTACGGCAGGGCGAACACAGATACGCAGTATTTT.

This chain connects TRBV27 to TRBJ1-6, with D hard to call. The CDR3 contains 14 residues. Deletions cut 5 bases from V and 6 bases from J, with 11 bases between. Germline assignment: CDR1 MNHEY and CDR2 SMNVEV (reference sequence). The CDR3: CASSRLGINSPLHF. In DNA, the CDR3 is TGTGCCAGCAGTCGTCTTGGAATTAATTCACCCCTCCACTTT.

CDR3 nucleotides: TGTGCCTGGAGCGGAGGGTCTGGCTACGAGCAGTACTTC. Its translation: CAWSGGSGYEQYF. V and J are TRBV30 and TRBJ2-5; the D gene is possibly TRBD2 (6 bases). The J call may be in error: the DNA end matches TRBJ2-7 better. CDR1 GTSNPN and CDR2 SVGIG come from the germline V gene (reference sequence). There are 13 residues in the CDR3.

The chain joins TRBV7-9 to TRBJ2-5; 7 nucleotides match TRBD1. The V gene end was trimmed by 3 bases and the J gene end by 2 bases; junction bases not matched to a gene: 3. CDR3 length: 14 amino acids. Germline CDR1 is SEHNR and CDR2 is FQNEAQ (reference sequence). CDR3: CASSFEGQQETQYF. In nucleotides, the CDR3 is TGTGCCAGCAGCTTCGAGGGACAGCAAGAGACCCAGTACTTC. Based on the CDR3 plus reference TRBV7-9 and TRBJ2-5, the full variable domain is DTGVSQNPRHKITKRGQNVTFRCDPISEHNRLYWYRQTLGQGPEFLTYFQNEAQLEKSRLLSDRFSAERPKGSFSTLEIQRTEQGDSAMYLCASSFEGQQETQYFGPGTRLLVL.

The rearrangement links TRBV25-1 to TRBJ1-1; TRBD1 might be the D (5 bases). Germline CDR1 reads MGHDK; CDR2 reads SYGVNS. The CDR3 sequence is 14 residues long. Trimming pared 4 bases from V and 1 base from J, leaving 10 bases between. The DNA of the CDR3 is TGTGCCAGCAGTGGCAAAACAGGGAACACTGAAGCTTTCTTT. This codes for CASSGKTGNTEAFF.

DNA for the CDR3: TGTGCCAGCAGCGGGACAGGGGGCGAGCAGTACTTC. Amino acids: CASSGTGGEQYF. The rearrangement uses TRBV7-9 and TRBJ2-7; TRBD1 matches at 11 bases. The CDR3 is 12 amino acids. Per germline, CDR1 SEHNR and CDR2 FQNEAQ (reference sequence). V gave up 5 bases and J gave up 6 bases; unmatched junction bases: 0. The whole variable domain, filled in from reference TRBV7-9 and TRBJ2-7, reads DTGVSQNPRHKITKRGQNVTFRCDPISEHNRLYWYRQTLGQGPEFLTYFQNEAQLEKSRLLSDRFSAERPKGSFSTLEIQRTEQGDSAMYLCASSGTGGEQYFGPGTRLTVT.

The sample holds a few counts of this clone. The chain is built from TRBV7-9 and TRBJ1-2; 8 bases align to TRBD1. Germline values: CDR1 SEHNR, CDR2 FQNEAQ (reference sequence). The CDR3 runs to 16 residues. V lost 4 bases to trimming and J lost 1 base; unmatched junction nucleotides: 8. This CDR3 is CASSSPGQEVNYGYTF. The CDR3 coding sequence is TGTGCCAGCAGCTCCCCGGGACAGGAGGTTAACTATGGCTACACCTTC. The variable domain in full, with the rest retrieved from reference TRBV7-9 and TRBJ1-2, is DTGVSQNPRHKITKRGQNVTFRCDPISEHNRLYWYRQTLGQGPEFLTYFQNEAQLEKSRLLSDRFSAERPKGSFSTLEIQRTEQGDSAMYLCASSSPGQEVNYGYTFGSGTRLTVV.

The CDR3, as DNA: TGCGCCAGCAGCCAACCCTTCACCGGGACAGGGGAGACCCAGTACTTC. Amino acid sequence: CASSQPFTGTGETQYF. V usage is TRBV4-1 and J usage is TRBJ2-5, with 9 nucleotides matching TRBD1. The J segment lost 5 bases and the V segment lost 2 bases, leaving 9 bases of the junction unmatched. This CDR3 has 16 amino acids. Germline loops: CDR1 MGHRA, CDR2 YSYEKL.

This sequence joins TRBV29-1 and TRBJ2-3; D tentatively fits TRBD1 or TRBD2 (5 bases each). V lost 3 bases and J lost 0, with 19 bases in between. This CDR3 spans 17 amino acids. Germline values: CDR1 SQVTM, CDR2 ANQGSEA. This CDR3 is CSVDTGSGVASTDTQYF. The CDR3 nucleotides read TGCAGCGTTGATACAGGTTCCGGGGTCGCAAGCACAGATACGCAGTATTTT.

The chain uses TRBV29-1 and TRBJ2-1; 10 bases map to TRBD1. Germline V lookup: CDR1 SQVTM, CDR2 ANQGSEA. The CDR3 runs 13 residues. The ends lost 6 bases at V and 4 bases at J; junction bases unmatched: 3. CDR3 in amino acids: CSVGTGVYNEQFF. DNA for the CDR3: TGCAGCGTCGGGACAGGGGTTTACAATGAGCAGTTCTTC.